A selection of T cell receptor beta chains follows, all from one sample in a study of T cells in Graves' hyperthyroidism and ophthalmopathy. TCRdb reprocessed the multiplex PCR reads with MiXCR, giving one entry per CDR3 protein. The sample shows over 500,000 distinct CDR3 sequences, roughly 15% of them seen only once. The sequencing input was blood. The receptors shown here come from a woman aged 25 to 45 with Graves' ophthalmopathy. Each CDR3 is given with its conserved first and last residue. A D gene is named only where the DNA matches it firmly. For some rows the clone size is stated as once, few or many, or as a class when expanded; others skip it.

size: NA; J: TRBJ1-6; D: NA; V: TRBV4-3; CDR3: CASSQDNGGNSPLHF; DNA: TGCGCCAGCAGCCAAGATAATGGGGGAAATTCACCCCTCCACTTT
size: many; J: TRBJ2-5; D: NA; V: TRBV11-3; CDR3: CASSLERRETQYF; DNA: TGTGCCAGCAGCTTGGAGAGGCGAGAGACCCAGTACTTC
size: NA; J: TRBJ1-6; D: TRBD1; V: TRBV7-9; CDR3: CASRPGQGSGPLHF; DNA: TGTGCCAGCAGACCCGGACAGGGTTCGGGACCCCTCCACTTT
size: many; J: TRBJ1-5; D: TRBD1; V: TRBV5-1; CDR3: CASSLGGQGDQPQHF; DNA: TGCGCCAGCAGCTTGGGGGGACAGGGCGATCAGCCCCAGCATTTT
size: many; J: TRBJ2-5; D: NA; V: TRBV28; CDR3: CASSPSGQYF; DNA: TGTGCCAGCAGTCCCTCGGGTCAGTACTTC
size: few; J: TRBJ1-1; D: NA; V: TRBV7-9; CDR3: CASSLAHGRIYTEAFF; DNA: TGTGCCAGCAGCTTAGCGCACGGCAGGATCTACACTGAAGCTTTCTTT
size: NA; J: TRBJ2-1; D: TRBD2; V: TRBV12-3/TRBV12-4; CDR3: CASSRTSGRGHEQFF; DNA: TGTGCCAGCAGTCGGACTAGCGGGAGAGGTCATGAGCAGTTCTTC
size: many; J: TRBJ1-1; D: TRBD1; V: TRBV6-1; CDR3: CASSTGTGAIRTEAFF; DNA: TGTGCCAGCAGTACCGGGACAGGGGCGATTCGCACTGAAGCTTTCTTT
size: once; J: TRBJ2-5; D: NA; V: TRBV5-1; CDR3: CASSLGIMLPLIQETQHF; DNA: TGTGCCAGCAGCTTGGGTATCATGCTACCACTTATACAAGAGACCCAGCACTTC
size: many; J: TRBJ2-3; D: NA; V: TRBV20-1; CDR3: CSALGARGTDTQYF; DNA: TGCAGTGCTCTAGGGGCGCGGGGCACAGATACGCAGTATTTT